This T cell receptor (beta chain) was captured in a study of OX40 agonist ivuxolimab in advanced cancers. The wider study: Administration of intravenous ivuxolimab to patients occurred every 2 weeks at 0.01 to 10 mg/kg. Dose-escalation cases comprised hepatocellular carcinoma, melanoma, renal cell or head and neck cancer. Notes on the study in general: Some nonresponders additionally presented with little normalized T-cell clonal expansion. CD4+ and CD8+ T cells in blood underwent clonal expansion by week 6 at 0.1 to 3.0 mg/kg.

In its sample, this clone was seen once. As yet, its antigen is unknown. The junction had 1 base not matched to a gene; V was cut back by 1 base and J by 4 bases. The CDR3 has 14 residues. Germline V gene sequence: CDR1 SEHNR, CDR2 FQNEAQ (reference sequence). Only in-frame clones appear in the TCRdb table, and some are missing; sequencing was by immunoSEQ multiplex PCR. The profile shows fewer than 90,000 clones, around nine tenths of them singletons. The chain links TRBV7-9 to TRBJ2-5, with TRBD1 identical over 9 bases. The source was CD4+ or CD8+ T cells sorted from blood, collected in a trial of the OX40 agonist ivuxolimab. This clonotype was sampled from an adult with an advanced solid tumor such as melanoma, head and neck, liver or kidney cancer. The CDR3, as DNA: TGTGCCAGCAGCTTAGAGGACAGGGGAGAGACCCAGTACTTC. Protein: CASSLEDRGETQYF.